The entry below describes one T cell receptor (beta chain). This sample was taken from a study of blood T cell repertoires in COVID-19. The CDR3 totals 13 residues. The V end lost 6 bases, the J end lost 5 bases, and 14 bases lay between the germline ends. Germline-derived CDR1 and CDR2 are SGHKS and YYEKEE (reference sequence). Method: immunoSEQ multiplex PCR; TCRdb's copy keeps in-frame clones and lacks some. The table records about 360,000 clones, about 87% of them present only once. The rearrangement uses TRBV5-5 and TRBJ2-5; D is undetermined. Material for sequencing was peripheral blood. The receptor's source is a human donor in a cohort sampled during active COVID-19. CDR3 bases: TGTGCCAGCATACGACTCGTTGGGGAGACCCAGTACTTC. As protein: CASIRLVGETQYF.